This entry lists 22 T cell receptor beta chains sequenced from one sample in a study of PD-1 blockade in classical Hodgkin lymphoma. Relapse after autologous stem cell transplantation occurred in every patient, and brentuximab vedotin exposure varied. The table came from immunoSEQ multiplex PCR; TCRdb's copy has only in-frame clones and leaves some out. This table holds roughly 25,000 clones, roughly four fifths found once. Sequencing used peripheral blood mononuclear cells (PBMCs), obtained before the second cycle of nivolumab. The receptors originated from a human donor with classical Hodgkin lymphoma.

The J gene is TRBJ2-7, the V gene TRBV6-5, with D hard to call. V was clipped by 0 bases and J by 3 bases, with 12 bases between them. The CDR3 runs to 15 residues. Germline V gives CDR1 MNHEY, CDR2 SVGAGI. The chain's CDR3 is CASSYSGNGFYEQYF. In DNA, the CDR3 is TGTGCCAGCAGTTACTCAGGGAACGGCTTCTACGAGCAGTACTTC.

The J gene is TRBJ2-1, the V gene TRBV11-1, with 15 bases identical to TRBD2. The V gene's germline CDR1 is SGHAT and CDR2 FQDESV (reference sequence). Trimming took 5 bases from V and 4 from J; bases not matched to a gene: 6. This CDR3 has 17 residues. The chain's CDR3 is CASSAGTSGGWYNEQFF. DNA of the CDR3: TGTGCCAGCAGCGCTGGGACTAGCGGGGGGTGGTACAATGAGCAGTTCTTC.

The chain has TRBV7-3 and TRBJ1-4; TRBD1 aligns across 9 bases. This CDR3 region has 14 residues. Germline V gene sequence: CDR1 SGHTA, CDR2 FQGTGA. The V gene end was trimmed by 5 bases and the J gene end by 4 bases; junction bases not matched to a gene: 2. CDR3 in DNA: TGTGCCAGCAGCCCGACAGGGGGTAATGAAAAACTGTTTTTT. It codes for CASSPTGGNEKLFF.

V usage is TRBV28 and J usage is TRBJ1-1, with D possibly being TRBD1 (5 bases). The CDR3 loop spans 15 amino acids. Germline CDR1 reads MDHEN; CDR2 reads SYDVKM. The ends were cut back, 4 bases at V and 5 bases at J, with 17 bases in the middle. The CDR3 region has the DNA TGTGCCAGCAGTTCCGCACAGGCGACGGGTACTGAAGCTTTCTTT. Its protein product is CASSSAQATGTEAFF.

This clone was observed a few times. The V and J genes are TRBV4-1 and TRBJ1-2; D is unclear. Germline V gene data show CDR1 as MGHRA and CDR2 as YSYEKL. The germline V and J ends were trimmed by 6 bases and 0 bases, with 8 bases remaining between them. The CDR3 is 13 residues long. The CDR3 DNA reads TGCGCCAGCAGTGGGGTAGCTAACTATGGCTACACCTTC. Its translation: CASSGVANYGYTF.

The chain links TRBV4-3 to TRBJ2-1; D might be TRBD1 (5 bases). The germline V and J ends were trimmed by 3 bases and 9 bases, with 24 bases remaining between them. The CDR3 runs 17 residues. The germline V gene encodes CDR1 LGHNA and CDR2 YSLEER. This CDR3 is CASSQLWQGFIDGEQFF. The CDR3 DNA follows: TGCGCCAGCAGCCAGCTATGGCAGGGATTTATTGATGGTGAGCAGTTCTTC.

This chain joins TRBV14 and TRBJ2-7, with D unresolved. The V end was cut by 4 bases, the J end by 0 bases, with 4 bases between. The CDR3 spans 12 residues. In germline, CDR1 is SGHDN, CDR2 FVKESK. CDR3 sequence (DNA): TGTGCCAGCAGCCGGGACTCCTACGAGCAGTACTTC. Translating gives CASSRDSYEQYF.

The table lists this clone with a count of one. V and J are TRBV4-3 and TRBJ2-7, with TRBD1 matching 10 bases. Trimming removed 0 bases from V and 4 bases from J; junction bases left unmatched: 3. The germline V gene encodes CDR1 LGHNA and CDR2 YSLEER. This CDR3 comprises 15 residues. CDR3 sequence: CASSQDRDRGYEQYF. Here the CDR3 DNA reads TGCGCCAGCAGCCAAGATCGGGACAGGGGTTACGAGCAGTACTTC.

The chain recombines TRBV7-9 with TRBJ1-1; 7 bases fit TRBD1. The CDR3 has 15 residues. Germline CDR1 is SEHNR and CDR2 is FQNEAQ (reference sequence). The V segment lost 5 bases and the J segment 0 bases; nucleotides outside the gene matches: 6. CDR3 residues: CASSPGGLLNTEAFF. CDR3 DNA sequence: TGTGCCAGCAGCCCAGGGGGTCTCCTGAACACTGAAGCTTTCTTT.

The chain recombines TRBV15 with TRBJ2-3; 7 bases map to TRBD1. The V gene's germline CDR1 is LNHNV and CDR2 YYDKDF (reference sequence). The J segment lost 2 bases and the V segment lost 1 base, leaving 9 bases of the junction unmatched. This CDR3 contains 17 residues. CDR3 region: CATSRVGHRGSTDTQYF. Here the CDR3 DNA reads TGTGCCACCAGCAGAGTGGGGCACAGGGGCTCCACAGATACGCAGTATTTT.

V is TRBV5-6 and J is TRBJ1-1, with 10 bases that match TRBD1. The CDR3 consists of 18 residues. Germline V gene lookup returns CDR1 SGHDT and CDR2 YYEEEE. The V gene end was trimmed by 2 bases and the J gene end by 2 bases; junction bases not matched to a gene: 12. CDR3 nucleotides: TGTGCCAGCAGCTTACCGGGACAGGGGCCGGGGGGAAACACTGAAGCTTTCTTT. It specifies CASSLPGQGPGGNTEAFF.

A note on this clone: It is unclear where the CDR3 begins or ends on the DNA, so no DNA is shown, and the CDR3 is as TCRdb lists it. Other DNA sequences of this sample code for an identical CDR3. The chain uses TRBV27 and TRBJ2-1; the table's D gene call, TRBD2, was not cross checked with the DNA. Germline values: CDR1 MNHEY, CDR2 SMNVEV (reference sequence). A total of 14 residues make up the CDR3, ends included. The CDR3 loop is CASSSSGGYNEQFF.

The CDR3 bases are TGTGCCAGCAGTCCACAGGGGCGGGAAGATACGCAGTATTTT. As protein: CASSPQGREDTQYF. The chain has TRBV2 and TRBJ2-3, with D perhaps TRBD1 (7 bases). From germline, CDR1 is SNHLY and CDR2 FYNNEI. The CDR3 length is 14 residues. V dropped 5 bases and J dropped 5 bases, with 14 bases sitting between them. The variable domain in full, with the rest retrieved from reference TRBV2 and TRBJ2-3, is EPEVTQTPSHQVTQMGQEVILRCVPISNHLYFYWYRQILGQKVEFLVSFYNNEISEKSEIFDDQFSVERPDGSNFTLKIRSTKLEDSAMYFCASSPQGREDTQYFGPGTRLTVL.

The chain joins TRBV14 to TRBJ2-5; D remains ambiguous. The CDR3 has 13 amino acids. Trimming pared 1 base from V and 9 bases from J, leaving 12 bases between. Germline loops: CDR1 SGHDN, CDR2 FVKESK. CDR3 amino acids: CASSQALPYAQYF. For the CDR3, the DNA is TGTGCCAGCAGCCAAGCACTACCCTATGCCCAGTACTTC.

V is TRBV5-4 and J is TRBJ2-5; D tentatively reads TRBD1 or TRBD2 (5 bases each). The V gene's germline CDR1 is SGHNT and CDR2 YYREEE (reference sequence). The CDR3 is 15 residues long. V lost 3 bases and J 11 bases, leaving 23 bases between the germline ends. Written as DNA, the CDR3 is TGTGCCAGCAGCTCCTTTAGCGCAGGGACCAGAGAGCAGTACTTC. It is translated as CASSSFSAGTREQYF.

The chain links TRBV19 to TRBJ2-7; 11 bases agree with TRBD1. The CDR3 is made up of 14 amino acids. Germline V gene lookup returns CDR1 LNHDA and CDR2 SQIVND (reference sequence). Unmatched junction bases numbered 3, after V lost 5 bases and J lost 3 bases. The CDR3 DNA reads TGTGCCAGTAGTGCCGGGACAGGGGGCTACGAGCAGTACTTC. Its translation: CASSAGTGGYEQYF. The whole variable domain, remainder taken from reference TRBV19 and TRBJ2-7, is DGGITQSPKYLFRKEGQNVTLSCEQNLNHDAMYWYRQDPGQGLRLIYYSQIVNDFQKGDIAEGYSVSREKKESFPLTVTSAQKNPTAFYLCASSAGTGGYEQYFGPGTRLTVT.

This clone occurred a few times. The rearrangement links TRBV29-1 to TRBJ1-3; D gene ambiguous. CDR1 SQVTM and CDR2 ANQGSEA come from the germline V gene. This CDR3 region has 14 residues. Trimming removed 3 bases from V and 2 bases from J, with 11 bases in between. The CDR3 sequence: CSVDPGLTGNTIYF. For the CDR3, the DNA is TGCAGCGTTGATCCAGGCCTAACTGGAAACACCATATATTTT. Supplemented by reference TRBV29-1 and TRBJ1-3, the full variable domain reads SAVISQKPSRDICQRGTSLTIQCQVDSQVTMMFWYRQQPGQSLTLIATANQGSEATYESGFVIDKFPISRPNLTFSTLTVSNMSPEDSSIYLCSVDPGLTGNTIYFGEGSWLTVV.

This clone was detected a few times. The chain joins TRBV6-5 to TRBJ1-2; 8 bases are a match to TRBD1. The CDR3 length is 15 residues. Germline-derived CDR1 and CDR2 are MNHEY and SVGAGI. V lost 6 bases and J lost 0; bases outside the gene matches: 6. CDR3 region: CASSLAGGSNYGYTF. The CDR3 region has the DNA TGTGCCAGCAGCCTAGCAGGGGGCTCTAACTATGGCTACACCTTC.

The chain joins TRBV27 to TRBJ2-3; D is uncertain. CDR1 is MNHEY and CDR2 is SMNVEV in the germline V gene (reference sequence). Deletions cut 3 bases from V and 0 bases from J, with 10 bases between. The CDR3 has 15 residues. The CDR3 sequence: CASSFYLSSTDTQYF. The CDR3, as DNA: TGTGCCAGCAGTTTCTATCTTTCTAGCACAGATACGCAGTATTTT.

This rearrangement joins TRBV7-2 to TRBJ2-3; D may be TRBD2 (6 bases). V was pared by 8 bases and J by 2 bases, with 14 bases between. Per germline, CDR1 SGHTA and CDR2 FQGNSA. The CDR3 is made up of 14 amino acids. This CDR3 is CASARRVPTDTQYF. The CDR3 DNA is TGTGCCAGCGCCAGGAGGGTCCCCACAGATACGCAGTATTTT. Full variable domain (rest looked up from reference TRBV7-2 and TRBJ2-3): GAGVSQSPSNKVTEKGKDVELRCDPISGHTALYWYRQSLGQGLEFLIYFQGNSAPDKSGLPSDRFSAERTGGSVSTLTIQRTQQEDSAVYLCASARRVPTDTQYFGPGTRLTVL.

This clone has more than one count but fewer than ten. CDR3 loop: CASSSYPGLTKNIQYF. The DNA of the CDR3 is TGTGCCAGCAGCTCGTATCCAGGGTTAACCAAAAACATTCAGTACTTC. The chain carries TRBV7-9 and TRBJ2-4; perhaps TRBD1 as D (5 bases). CDR3 length: 16 residues. The germline gives CDR1 SEHNR, CDR2 FQNEAQ (reference sequence). V lost 4 bases to trimming and J lost 2 bases, with 15 bases between them.

This clone was found once. The J gene is TRBJ2-7, the V gene TRBV11-1, with D uncertain. The V gene lost 4 bases and the J gene lost 0 bases, with 13 bases spanning the gap. The germline V gene has CDR1 SGHAT and CDR2 FQDESV (reference sequence). The CDR3 is 15 amino acids. The CDR3 protein is CASSSGPRSSYEQYF. In DNA form, the CDR3 reads TGTGCCAGCAGCTCCGGACCGAGGAGCTCCTACGAGCAGTACTTC.